This entry lists 29 T cell receptor beta chains sequenced from one sample in a study of blood T cell repertoires in COVID-19. Data came from immunoSEQ multiplex PCR; TCRdb stores just in-frame clones and leaves some out. The sample consists of about 55,000 clones, around nine tenths of them appearing once. The material sequenced was peripheral blood. Receptors originate from a man between 60 and 75 years old with active COVID-19.

The sample holds a few counts of this clone. The V gene is TRBV9, the J gene TRBJ1-6; D not certain. This CDR3 region has 12 residues. V lost 0 bases, J lost 7 bases, and 2 bases lay in between. Per the germline V gene, CDR1 is SGDLS and CDR2 is YYNGEE. The CDR3 is CASSVANSPLHF. The CDR3 DNA is TGTGCCAGCAGCGTAGCAAATTCACCCCTCCACTTT.

This chain links TRBV19 with TRBJ2-7; 9 positions agree with TRBD2. CDR3 length equals 15 residues. V shed 3 bases and J 0 bases; nucleotides not matched to a gene: 3. Germline V gives CDR1 LNHDA, CDR2 SQIVND (reference sequence). CDR3 in amino acids: CASSISSGSSYEQYF. The CDR3 bases are TGTGCCAGTAGTATTAGTAGCGGGAGCTCCTACGAGCAGTACTTC.

The chain recombines TRBV24-1 with TRBJ1-5, with D hard to call. CDR3 length equals 14 residues. The germline CDR1 and CDR2 sequences are KGHDR and SFDVKD. The V and J ends lost 4 bases and 0 bases respectively, with 6 bases between them. CDR3 coding DNA: TGTGCCACCAGTGAGACAAATAGCAATCAGCCCCAGCATTTT. This encodes CATSETNSNQPQHF.

J is TRBJ2-4 and V is TRBV3-1 (or the pseudogene TRBV3-2); the D gene is possibly TRBD1 (6 bases). This CDR3 contains 14 residues. Trimming left V 6 bases short and J 2 bases short, with 11 bases between. Germline CDR1 LGHDT, CDR2 YNNKEL (reference sequence). The CDR3 region is CASSYRETKNIQYF. The CDR3 bases are TGTGCCAGCAGTTACAGGGAAACCAAAAACATTCAGTACTTC.

The chain joins TRBV20-1 to TRBJ2-1, with TRBD1 matching 8 bases. The CDR3 has 13 residues. Germline assignment: CDR1 DFQATT and CDR2 SNEGSKA (reference sequence). The V segment lost 4 bases and the J segment 4 bases; nucleotides outside the gene matches: 3. CDR3 loop: CSATDRGYNEQFF. The DNA for the CDR3 is TGCAGTGCTACTGACAGGGGTTACAATGAGCAGTTCTTC.

The rearrangement links TRBV27 to TRBJ2-4; D not resolved. The germline V gene encodes CDR1 MNHEY and CDR2 SMNVEV (reference sequence). The V end lost 6 bases, the J end lost 0 bases, and 12 bases lay between the germline ends. The CDR3 extends over 15 amino acids. CDR3 residues: CASRDSQLAKNIQYF. Written as DNA, the CDR3 is TGTGCCAGCAGAGATAGCCAACTAGCCAAAAACATTCAGTACTTC.

The J gene is TRBJ2-3, the V gene TRBV27, with 10 bases aligning to TRBD1. V lost 5 bases to trimming and J lost 2 bases; unmatched junction nucleotides: 4. Germline V CDR1 and CDR2: MNHEY, SMNVEV (reference sequence). The CDR3 is 15 residues long. CDR3 sequence (DNA): TGTGCCAGCAGTGACAGGGGGCGCATCACAGATACGCAGTATTTT. Protein product: CASSDRGRITDTQYF.

The V gene is TRBV28, the J gene TRBJ1-3; D call uncertain. The CDR3 is made up of 20 amino acids. Germline CDR1 reads MDHEN; CDR2 reads SYDVKM. Trimming took off 5 bases at V and 0 bases at J, with 26 bases between the two ends. The CDR3 spells CASSPFIGNTNRHSGNTIYF. CDR3 DNA sequence: TGTGCCAGCAGTCCGTTTATCGGGAACACAAACCGCCACTCTGGAAACACCATATATTTT.

The rearrangement links TRBV5-6 to TRBJ1-2, with D perhaps matching TRBD1 (5 bases). This CDR3 is built from 13 residues. Trimming took 0 bases from V and 8 from J, leaving 11 bases between them. Per germline, CDR1 SGHDT and CDR2 YYEEEE. Written as DNA, the CDR3 is TGTGCCAGCAGCTTGGTTTTGCAGGGAGGCTACACCTTC. Amino acids: CASSLVLQGGYTF.

This chain joins TRBV19 and TRBJ2-7; 7 bases map to TRBD1. The CDR3 loop spans 14 amino acids. Germline assignment: CDR1 LNHDA and CDR2 SQIVND (reference sequence). Trimming cost V 5 bases and J 2 bases; bases outside gene matches: 6. CDR3 in amino acids: CASSARQGPYEQYF. CDR3 nucleotides: TGTGCCAGTAGTGCCCGACAGGGTCCCTACGAGCAGTACTTC.

This clone was counted once. The chain joins TRBV12-5 to TRBJ2-3; possibly TRBD2 for D (5 bases). V was cut by 4 bases and J by 0 bases, with 8 bases left in between. CDR1 and CDR2 from the germline V gene are LGHNT and FRNRAP. CDR3 length: 14 residues. DNA of the CDR3: TGTGCTAGTGGTTCGACTACCAGCACAGATACGCAGTATTTT. It codes for CASGSTTSTDTQYF.

This chain connects TRBV12-5 to TRBJ2-3; 9 bases line up with TRBD1. CDR3 size: 14 residues. CDR1 and CDR2 (germline): LGHNT, FRNRAP. V was clipped by 0 bases and J by 7 bases; unmatched bases: 2. The CDR3: CASGLVGTGNTQYF. The CDR3 nucleotides are TGTGCTAGTGGTTTGGTAGGGACAGGGAATACGCAGTATTTT.

This sequence joins TRBV29-1 and TRBJ2-3; 8 bases align to TRBD1. Germline loops: CDR1 SQVTM, CDR2 ANQGSEA. V was pared by 6 bases and J by 4 bases, with 9 bases of the junction left unmatched. This CDR3 region has 14 residues. CDR3 DNA: TGCAGCGTCCGTTCGACGACAGGGGCAGATACGCAGTATTTT. Protein: CSVRSTTGADTQYF.

This clone was picked up one time. The chain is built from TRBV2 and TRBJ2-4; D not certain. The CDR3 extends over 15 amino acids. The ends were cut back, 6 bases at V and 0 bases at J, with 12 bases in the middle. From germline, CDR1 is SNHLY and CDR2 FYNNEI. The CDR3 is CASREILLAKNIQYF. The CDR3 DNA follows: TGTGCCAGCAGGGAGATTCTTTTAGCCAAAAACATTCAGTACTTC.

The chain carries TRBV5-6 and TRBJ2-5, with 7 nucleotides matching TRBD1. The junction had 8 bases not matched to a gene; V was cut back by 4 bases and J by 5 bases. Germline CDR1 is SGHDT and CDR2 is YYEEEE. The CDR3 runs 14 residues. CDR3 bases: TGTGCCAGCAGCCTGAGACAGGGTGGGGAGACCCAGTACTTC. Its translation is CASSLRQGGETQYF.

CDR3 nucleotide sequence: TGCGCCAGCAGCTTTACCATACACCGGGACATACCAGACCCCAGCACAGATACGCAGTATTTT. As protein: CASSFTIHRDIPDPSTDTQYF. The chain joins TRBV5-1 to TRBJ2-3, with D possibly matching TRBD1 (6 bases). This CDR3 is built from 21 residues. Germline CDR1 reads SGHRS; CDR2 reads YFSETQ. The V end lost 2 bases, the J end lost 0 bases, and 28 bases lay between the germline ends.

This chain connects TRBV3-1 (or the pseudogene TRBV3-2) to TRBJ2-7; D unresolved. CDR3 size: 12 residues. V lost 0 bases and J 5 bases, leaving 5 bases between the germline ends. CDR1 LGHDT and CDR2 YNNKEL come from the germline V gene (reference sequence). CDR3 residues: CASSQDRDEQYF. CDR3 DNA sequence: TGTGCCAGCAGCCAAGATCGCGACGAGCAGTACTTC.

This chain connects TRBV7-2 to TRBJ1-4; tentative D call: TRBD1 (5 bases). Germline loops: CDR1 SGHTA, CDR2 FQGNSA. Between the trimmed V and J ends, which lost 1 base and 4 bases, there was a span of 10 bases. CDR3 length: 15 amino acids. The CDR3 is CASSLEGRGNEKLFF. In nucleotides, the CDR3 is TGTGCCAGCAGCTTAGAGGGGAGGGGTAATGAAAAACTGTTTTTT.

The V and J genes are TRBV10-1 and TRBJ2-1; 13 nucleotides match TRBD2. CDR3 length: 14 residues. The junction had 5 bases not matched to a gene; V was cut back by 6 bases and J by 9 bases. The V gene's germline CDR1 is WNHNN and CDR2 SYGVQD (reference sequence). This CDR3 is CASSRTSGSTEQFF. CDR3 sequence (DNA): TGCGCCAGCAGCCGGACTAGCGGGAGTACTGAGCAGTTCTTC.

The V gene is TRBV23-1, the J gene TRBJ2-7; 8 nucleotides align to TRBD1. TRBV23-1 is recorded as an ORF, its role being uncertain. V lost 6 bases and J lost 0; bases outside the gene matches: 7. The CDR3 has 15 residues. In DNA, the CDR3 is TGCGCCAGCAGGGAGACAGGGGAAAGCTCCTACGAGCAGTACTTC. This gives the protein CASRETGESSYEQYF.

The rearrangement uses TRBV18 and TRBJ1-2; D is ambiguous. The CDR3 is 15 amino acids. Trimming took 0 bases from V and 7 from J, leaving 15 bases between them. In germline, CDR1 is KGHSH, CDR2 LQKENI. The CDR3 loop reads CASSPPLVARGGYTF. The CDR3 DNA is TGTGCCAGCTCACCACCCCTGGTCGCCAGAGGTGGCTACACCTTC.

About this clone itself: It is likely a read error, because the conserved phenylalanine at the end of the CDR3 is missing. The limits of the CDR3 on the DNA are not certain, so only TCRdb's listed CDR3 is given. The rearrangement uses TRBV6-5 and TRBJ2-7; the table's D call of TRBD2 was not tested on the DNA. Both ends counted, the CDR3 spans 13 residues. Germline V gene sequence: CDR1 MNHEY, CDR2 SVGAGI. The CDR3 spells CASSPNRATSGSL.

The V call is TRBV5-6, the J call TRBJ2-3, with 12 bases that match TRBD2. The germline V gene encodes CDR1 SGHDT and CDR2 YYEEEE. J lost 5 bases, V lost 4 bases, and 5 bases had no gene match. The CDR3 loop spans 15 amino acids. CDR3 loop: CASSRLAGEGDTQYF. In nucleotides, the CDR3 is TGTGCCAGCAGCCGACTAGCGGGGGAGGGAGATACGCAGTATTTT.

The chain employs TRBV27 and TRBJ1-5, with 7 bases that match TRBD1. The CDR3 has 14 residues. The germline V gene encodes CDR1 MNHEY and CDR2 SMNVEV (reference sequence). The ends lost 3 bases at V and 5 bases at J; junction bases unmatched: 4. CDR3 protein: CASSLTGPHQPQHF. DNA of the CDR3: TGTGCCAGCAGTTTGACAGGGCCTCATCAGCCCCAGCATTTT.

The rearrangement joins TRBV11-3 to TRBJ2-7, with D uncertain. This CDR3 has 13 amino acids. Germline assignment: CDR1 SGHNT and CDR2 YENEEA. V dropped 5 bases and J dropped 2 bases, with 10 bases sitting between them. The DNA of the CDR3 is TGTGCCAGCAGCCTCGACATAACCTACGAGCAGTACTTC. It translates to CASSLDITYEQYF.

J is TRBJ2-5 and V is TRBV5-1; 10 bases are a match to TRBD2. The junction had 4 bases not matched to a gene; V was cut back by 4 bases and J by 1 base. CDR3 length: 15 residues. Germline V gives CDR1 SGHRS, CDR2 YFSETQ. The CDR3 DNA follows: TGCGCCAGCAGCGTGAGCGGGAGGGTCCAAGAGACCCAGTACTTC. Protein product: CASSVSGRVQETQYF.

The CDR3, as DNA: TGTGCCAGCTCACCACAGCGGAGCACAGATACGCAGTATTTT. Amino acids: CASSPQRSTDTQYF. This chain connects TRBV18 to TRBJ2-3, with D tentatively TRBD2 (5 bases). Trimming left V 1 base short and J 0 bases short, with 5 bases between. The CDR3 extends over 14 amino acids. Per the germline V gene, CDR1 is KGHSH and CDR2 is LQKENI. Together with reference TRBV18 and TRBJ2-3, the CDR3 gives the full variable domain: NAGVMQNPRHLVRRRGQEARLRCSPMKGHSHVYWYRQLPEEGLKFMVYLQKENIIDESGMPKERFSAEFPKEGPSILRIQQVVRGDSAAYFCASSPQRSTDTQYFGPGTRLTVL.

V usage is TRBV6-2 or TRBV6-3 and J usage is TRBJ2-2; 14 bases agree with TRBD2. V trimming: 2 bases; J trimming: 6 bases; junction bases outside the gene matches: 8. Germline V gives CDR1 MNHEY, CDR2 SVGEGT. CDR3 length: 18 amino acids. The CDR3 sequence is CASSYTRTSGRSAGELFF. CDR3 coding DNA: TGTGCCAGCAGTTACACCCGGACTAGCGGGAGGAGCGCCGGGGAGCTGTTTTTT.

This clone showed up just once. The chain has TRBV3-1 (or the pseudogene TRBV3-2) and TRBJ2-7; tentatively, D is TRBD1 (5 bases). In germline, CDR1 is LGHDT, CDR2 YNNKEL (reference sequence). V was pared by 4 bases and J by 2 bases, with 18 bases between. The CDR3 is 16 amino acids. DNA of the CDR3: TGTGCCAGCAGCCCACAAATCCCAGGGTTGACCTACGAGCAGTACTTC. Encoded protein: CASSPQIPGLTYEQYF.